This T cell receptor (beta chain) was documented in a study of T-cell reconstitution after alpha-beta-depleted transplantation in children. The CDR3 has 15 residues. Trimming cost V 6 bases and J 5 bases; bases outside gene matches: 8. A TCRbeta library incorporating unique molecular identifiers was prepared. MiXCR, applied by TCRdb to the PCR reads, yields one record per CDR3 protein. The sample includes about 640,000 distinct CDR3 sequences, over 15% of them seen just once. This clonotype was counted only a few times. This specimen was PBMCs from the stem cell graft donor, taken from the stem cell graft. This chain links TRBV12-3 or TRBV12-4 with TRBJ1-5; 9 bases are shared with TRBD1. This clonotype originated in a human donor who donated a stem cell graft to a child with acute myeloid leukemia. The CDR3 DNA is TGTGCCAGCAGATACTCCGGGACAGGGCATCAGCCCCAGCATTTT. Translated: CASRYSGTGHQPQHF.